Described below is a single TCR beta chain sequence and its context. TCRdb's copy holds only in-frame clones and misses some; the assay was immunoSEQ multiplex PCR. The sample contains around 69,000 clones, 90% of which appear only once. This record belongs to a study of T cell changes during pregnancy in multiple sclerosis. Germline loops: CDR1 SNHLY, CDR2 FYNNEI. This CDR3 has 15 residues. V was pared by 7 bases and J by 1 base, with 8 bases of the junction left unmatched. The sequencing here drew on peripheral blood, taken in the second trimester of pregnancy. The clonotype comes from a female donor in good health, enrolled as a control in a pregnancy study. This chain uses TRBV2 with TRBJ2-5, with 8 bases fitting TRBD1. CDR3 sequence: CASKGDRGLQETQYF. The CDR3 DNA reads TGTGCCAGCAAAGGAGACAGGGGACTCCAAGAGACCCAGTACTTC.